The subject of this entry is one T cell receptor (beta chain). Its antigen is as yet unknown. This sample is drawn from a study of CD8+ T cells in alopecia areata. Looking at the study overall: Twice a day, 5 to 10 mg of oral tofacitinib was administered to treated patients.

Following extraction, RNA underwent reverse transcription to cDNA, which served as the sequencing template. Assay used: immunoSEQ multiplex PCR; TCRdb lists only in-frame clones, some missing. The table shows around 290,000 clones, with over 45% occurring only once. Study-level results: Tofacitinib delivered significant drops in scalp clonality and in expanded CD8+ clones among the top 100.

The treatment: oral pan-JAK inhibitor, 5-10 mg twice daily. Lesional scalp tissue (obtained by punch biopsy) and peripheral blood were collected from alopecia areata patients. The length of the CDR3 is 12 residues. Trimming removed 4 bases at V and 3 bases at J, with 10 bases between. Germline assignment: CDR1 GTSNPN and CDR2 SVGIG (reference sequence). The sequence was collected from a human donor with alopecia areata. The chain uses TRBV30 and TRBJ2-7; D unresolved. Sequenced material: CD4+ T cells sorted from blood, taken at week 24, from a patient treated with tofacitinib. In nucleotides, the CDR3 is TGTGCCTGGATTACTAATTACTACGAGCAGTACTTC. It encodes CAWITNYYEQYF.